The 5 T cell receptor beta chains below all came from one sample that was sequenced in a study of blood T cell repertoires in COVID-19. Assay: immunoSEQ multiplex PCR; the TCRdb copy retains only in-frame clones and omits some. The sample shows some 240,000 clones, roughly four fifths of them seen only once. The sequencing input was peripheral blood. The receptors come from a woman in her 70s with COVID-19, enrolled during active disease.

This chain joins TRBV7-9 and TRBJ1-1; possibly TRBD1 for D (5 bases). Trimming removed 5 bases at V and 5 bases at J, with 12 bases between. CDR3 length: 13 residues. Germline CDR1 is SEHNR and CDR2 is FQNEAQ (reference sequence). In nucleotides, the CDR3 is TGTGCCAGCAGCCCCAGGGTGTTGACTGAAGCTTTCTTT. Translated: CASSPRVLTEAFF.

The rearrangement joins TRBV18 to TRBJ2-7, with 11 bases fitting TRBD1. CDR3 size: 16 residues. Per the germline V gene, CDR1 is KGHSH and CDR2 is LQKENI. V shed 3 bases and J 7 bases; nucleotides not matched to a gene: 11. The CDR3, as DNA: TGTGCCAGCTCACCCTTCCGGGACAGGGGGGTCGAAGAGCAGTACTTC. Translated: CASSPFRDRGVEEQYF.

V usage is TRBV5-6 and J usage is TRBJ1-2; possible D gene TRBD1, 5 bases. The CDR3 loop spans 14 amino acids. CDR1 is SGHDT, CDR2 YYEEEE, per germline. Trimming took 0 bases from V and 7 from J, leaving 13 bases between them. CDR3 protein: CASSLGLGGGGYTF. CDR3 nucleotides: TGTGCCAGCAGCTTGGGTCTGGGGGGAGGTGGCTACACCTTC.

This sequence joins TRBV7-9 and TRBJ2-3; 9 nucleotides match TRBD1. Germline-derived CDR1 and CDR2 are SEHNR and FQNEAQ (reference sequence). The CDR3 contains 16 residues. J was trimmed by 2 bases and V by 6 bases; bases with no gene match: 9. The CDR3 region has the DNA TGTGCCAGCAGGGTGGGGACAGGGACCCCCACAGATACGCAGTATTTT. Translating gives CASRVGTGTPTDTQYF.

V and J are TRBV10-2 and TRBJ2-7; D gene uncertain. The germline gives CDR1 WSHSY, CDR2 SAAADI. The CDR3 is 13 residues long. V lost 6 bases, J lost 2 bases, and 11 bases lay in between. The DNA for the CDR3 is TGCGCCAGCAGGGAGCTAAAAGCCTACGAGCAGTACTTC. Translated, it gives CASRELKAYEQYF.